The 31 T cell receptor beta chains reported below all come from one sample, sequenced in a study of T cells in Graves' hyperthyroidism and ophthalmopathy. RNA transcripts were the template for amplifying TCR beta CDR3 regions. The HTBI set primed first-round TCR CDR3 RT-PCR. TCRdb analysed the multiplex PCR reads with MiXCR anew, one entry per CDR3 protein. The sample consists of around 600,000 distinct CDR3 sequences, more than 14% of them appearing once. Sequencing was performed on blood. These receptors were collected from a woman aged 50 to 65 with Graves' ophthalmopathy.

In this sample, this clonotype turned up a few times. The gene calls are TRBV4-2 and TRBJ2-3; 9 nucleotides agree with TRBD2. Losses at the gene ends were 1 base for V and 4 bases for J; bases not matched to a gene: 3. Germline V CDR1 and CDR2: LGHNA, YNFKEQ. The CDR3 totals 15 residues. The CDR3 here is CASSQGSGRSDTQYF. The CDR3 DNA reads TGTGCCAGCAGCCAAGGTAGCGGGAGATCAGATACGCAGTATTTT.

In this sample, this clonotype turned up many times. This sequence joins TRBV18 and TRBJ1-2; no clear D gene. CDR3 length: 12 residues. CDR1 is KGHSH and CDR2 is LQKENI in the germline V gene. V was clipped by 2 bases and J by 8 bases, with 9 bases between them. The CDR3 loop is CASSPSGLGYTF. The CDR3 DNA is TGTGCCAGCTCACCATCCGGGTTGGGCTACACCTTC.

The chain couples TRBV11-2 to TRBJ2-3; TRBD1 matches 9 bases. CDR1 is SGHAT, CDR2 FQNNGV, per germline. CDR3 length equals 15 residues. V trimming: 4 bases; J trimming: 1 base; junction bases outside the gene matches: 3. DNA of the CDR3: TGTGCCAGCAGCTCGTACAGGGGGCGCACAGATACGCAGTATTTT. It specifies CASSSYRGRTDTQYF.

This clonotype was counted ten times or more. The V call is TRBV5-1, the J call TRBJ1-6; the match to TRBD1 covers 10 bases. The CDR3 totals 15 residues. V gave up 1 base and J gave up 13 bases; unmatched junction bases: 8. CDR1 and CDR2 (germline): SGHRS, YFSETQ. In DNA, the CDR3 is TGCGCCAGCAGCTTGACCGGGACAGGGGATATCCCCCTCCACTTT. It yields the protein CASSLTGTGDIPLHF.

Regarding this clonotype: This sequence may be a read error, since a much larger clone differs from it by one base. This chain links TRBV20-1 with TRBJ1-1; D ambiguous. This CDR3 is built from 13 residues. The germline gives CDR1 DFQATT, CDR2 SNEGSKA (reference sequence). CDR3 nucleotide sequence: TGCAGTGCTAGAGAGCAGCCTAACACTGAAGCTTACTTT. Translating gives CSAREQPNTEAYF.

A few counts support this clonotype. V and J are TRBV6-1 and TRBJ1-5; weak D call: TRBD1 (5 bases). V lost 2 bases to trimming and J lost 7 bases, with 12 bases between them. The germline CDR1 and CDR2 sequences are MNHNS and SASEGT. The CDR3 runs 14 residues. The CDR3 DNA follows: TGTGCCAGCAGTGAAACAGGATTGTCCCAGCCCCAGCATTTT. Residues: CASSETGLSQPQHF.

This clonotype was seen repeatedly, ten times or more. CDR3 loop: CAISDTSGYNNEQFF. CDR3 nucleotides: TGTGCCATCAGTGATACTAGCGGGTATAACAATGAGCAGTTCTTC. This chain connects TRBV10-3 to TRBJ2-1, with 9 positions matching TRBD2. The V and J ends lost 3 bases and 5 bases, in that order; junction bases with no gene match: 5. The CDR3 extends over 15 amino acids. From germline, CDR1 is ENHRY and CDR2 SYGVKD.

V is TRBV11-3 and J is TRBJ2-1, with D tentatively TRBD2 (5 bases). The V end was cut by 3 bases, the J end by 2 bases, with 14 bases between. The V gene's germline CDR1 is SGHNT and CDR2 YENEEA. The CDR3 totals 16 residues. In DNA, the CDR3 is TGTGCCAGCAGCTTGGACCCCGGGGAGACCTACAATGAGCAGTTCTTC. Translating it yields CASSLDPGETYNEQFF.

This chain links TRBV2 with TRBJ2-3; D is tentatively TRBD1 or TRBD2 (5 bases each). Trimming removed 1 base at V and 4 bases at J, with 12 bases between. CDR1 is SNHLY and CDR2 is FYNNEI in the germline V gene. The CDR3 is 15 amino acids. In DNA, the CDR3 is TGTGCCAGCAGTGAAGAGGGGAGCGGCGCAGATACGCAGTATTTT. Amino acid sequence: CASSEEGSGADTQYF.

Ten or more counts support this clonotype. The chain couples TRBV30 to TRBJ1-6, with a tentative D call TRBD1 (6 bases). CDR3 length: 15 residues. V was clipped by 2 bases and J by 8 bases, with 16 bases between them. Germline CDR1 GTSNPN, CDR2 SVGIG (reference sequence). CDR3 amino acids: CAWSSRGRTHSPLHF. The CDR3 coding sequence is TGTGCCTGGAGTAGCCGGGGGCGGACTCATTCACCCCTCCACTTT.

This clonotype has at least ten counts. This chain links TRBV27 with TRBJ2-7, with D perhaps assigned TRBD1 or TRBD2 (5 bases each). CDR1 MNHEY and CDR2 SMNVEV come from the germline V gene (reference sequence). CDR3 length: 14 residues. V was trimmed by 6 bases and J by 2 bases, leaving 14 bases between them. The CDR3 loop is CASSPTGTTYEQYF. The CDR3 DNA sequence: TGTGCCAGCAGCCCTACCGGGACGACCTACGAGCAGTACTTC.

At least ten counts were recorded for this clonotype. The rearrangement uses TRBV11-1 and TRBJ2-7, with D hard to call. CDR1 is SGHAT, CDR2 FQDESV, per germline (reference sequence). The CDR3 runs 15 residues. Trimming removed 3 bases from V and 5 bases from J, with 17 bases in between. CDR3 DNA sequence: TGTGCCAGCAGCTTGGTCCTAGGTTCATTCCACGAGCAGTACTTC. Its protein product is CASSLVLGSFHEQYF.

This clonotype occurred a few times. A read error may be the cause here, since a much bigger clone is one base away. The V call is TRBV2, the J call TRBJ2-1; D may be TRBD2 (6 bases). The CDR3 extends over 15 amino acids. Germline values: CDR1 SNHLY, CDR2 FYNNEI. CDR3 protein: CASSESGLLYNEQSF. The CDR3 DNA reads as TGTGCCAGCAGTGAAAGTGGACTACTATACAATGAGCAGTCCTTC.

The sample holds many counts of this clonotype. The chain links TRBV18 to TRBJ1-4; D gene uncertain. Germline V gene data show CDR1 as KGHSH and CDR2 as LQKENI. Trimming pared 4 bases from V and 4 bases from J, leaving 22 bases between. This CDR3 is built from 18 residues. CDR3 coding DNA: TGTGCCAGCTCACTTCTTCAATCCTTTGCAGCGGGTAATGAAAAACTGTTTTTT. The encoded protein is CASSLLQSFAAGNEKLFF.

Ten or more counts support this clonotype. The V call is TRBV7-2, the J call TRBJ1-3; D is possibly TRBD1 (5 bases). The CDR3 length is 15 residues. The ends were cut back, 5 bases at V and 4 bases at J, with 15 bases in the middle. Per germline, CDR1 SGHTA and CDR2 FQGNSA. The CDR3 DNA is TGTGCCAGCAGCCCAACCAGGGCTAGCGGAAACACCATATATTTT. Translation: CASSPTRASGNTIYF.

The chain is built from TRBV15 and TRBJ2-2, with D unclear. The CDR3 is 12 amino acids. The V end lost 0 bases, the J end lost 9 bases, and 5 bases lay between the germline ends. Germline CDR1 is LNHNV and CDR2 is YYDKDF (reference sequence). CDR3 region: CATSRDVRELFF. Written as DNA, the CDR3 is TGTGCCACCAGCAGAGACGTCCGGGAGCTGTTTTTT.

The rearrangement uses TRBV6-2 or TRBV6-3 and TRBJ2-4; no clear D gene. CDR3 length: 15 amino acids. Deletions cut 7 bases from V and 0 bases from J, with 13 bases between. Per the germline V gene, CDR1 is MNHEY and CDR2 is SVGEGT. The CDR3 loop is CASNIGGLAKNIQYF. The DNA of the CDR3 is TGTGCCAGCAATATAGGCGGCTTAGCCAAAAACATTCAGTACTTC.

This clonotype was detected ten times or more. The gene calls are TRBV20-1 and TRBJ2-1; 7 bases line up with TRBD1. CDR1 DFQATT and CDR2 SNEGSKA come from the germline V gene (reference sequence). J lost 0 bases, V lost 6 bases, and 8 bases had no gene match. The CDR3 consists of 15 residues. The CDR3 DNA reads as TGCAGTGCGAGAAGACAGGGCCGCTCCTACAATGAGCAGTTCTTC. It yields the protein CSARRQGRSYNEQFF.

In its sample, this clonotype was seen many times. The chain recombines TRBV11-2 with TRBJ2-1; maybe TRBD2 (6 bases). The germline CDR1 and CDR2 sequences are SGHAT and FQNNGV. V dropped 0 bases and J dropped 6 bases, with 9 bases sitting between them. The CDR3 has 14 residues. The CDR3 DNA follows: TGTGCCAGCAGCTTAGAGGAGGGTCTCAATGAGCAGTTCTTC. It translates to CASSLEEGLNEQFF.

This clonotype was seen at least ten times. The rearrangement uses TRBV2 and TRBJ1-6, with 9 bases lining up with TRBD1. The CDR3 spans 14 residues. The V segment lost 4 bases and the J segment 9 bases; nucleotides outside the gene matches: 4. Germline CDR1 is SNHLY and CDR2 is FYNNEI. The CDR3 region is CASSAGTGSSPLHF. The CDR3 nucleotides read TGTGCCAGCAGTGCCGGGACAGGGAGTTCACCCCTCCACTTT.

This clonotype was detected many times. The V and J genes are TRBV7-2 and TRBJ2-2, with TRBD2 matching 9 bases. The ends lost 7 bases at V and 1 base at J; junction bases unmatched: 7. Per germline, CDR1 SGHTA and CDR2 FQGNSA. The CDR3 runs 16 residues. The CDR3 DNA follows: TGTGCCAGCAACCTAGGGACTAGCTGGAACACCGGGGAGCTGTTTTTT. Encoded protein: CASNLGTSWNTGELFF. Variable domain in full (rest from reference TRBV7-2 and TRBJ2-2): GAGVSQSPSNKVTEKGKDVELRCDPISGHTALYWYRQSLGQGLEFLIYFQGNSAPDKSGLPSDRFSAERTGGSVSTLTIQRTQQEDSAVYLCASNLGTSWNTGELFFGEGSRLTVL.

J is TRBJ2-1 and V is TRBV29-1, with D hard to call. The CDR3 contains 14 residues. V lost 3 bases, J lost 3 bases, and 12 bases lay in between. Germline CDR1 reads SQVTM; CDR2 reads ANQGSEA. CDR3 protein: CSVDVVSVYNEQFF. CDR3 nucleotides: TGCAGCGTTGATGTTGTCTCGGTCTACAATGAGCAGTTCTTC.

This sequence joins TRBV6-1 and TRBJ1-2; D unclear. V lost 8 bases, J lost 8 bases, and 15 bases lay in between. Germline lookup yields CDR1 MNHNS and CDR2 SASEGT. The CDR3 consists of 12 residues. The CDR3 coding sequence is TGTGCCAGCGGTCCCAAGCGGTGGGGCTACACCTTC. Translated, it gives CASGPKRWGYTF.

Many counts were recorded for this clonotype. The rearrangement joins TRBV28 to TRBJ1-1; D remains ambiguous. Trimming stripped 8 bases from V and 11 bases from J, with 18 bases between. The germline gives CDR1 MDHEN, CDR2 SYDVKM. This CDR3 is 12 amino acids long. The CDR3 protein is CASAEPRGNAFF. As DNA, the CDR3 is TGTGCCAGCGCCGAACCGCGAGGGAATGCTTTCTTT.

This chain joins TRBV20-1 and TRBJ1-2; TRBD1 matches at 9 bases. The germline V gene encodes CDR1 DFQATT and CDR2 SNEGSKA (reference sequence). The CDR3 extends over 12 amino acids. Losses at the gene ends were 6 bases for V and 4 bases for J; bases not matched to a gene: 3. The CDR3: CSARTGAYGYTF. CDR3 coding DNA: TGCAGTGCAAGGACAGGGGCCTATGGCTACACCTTC.

The CDR3 DNA reads as TGTGCTAGTGGTTTGTGGTTGTCCTACGAGCAGTACTTC. Amino acids: CASGLWLSYEQYF. The chain is built from TRBV12-5 and TRBJ2-7; no definite D call. CDR1 is LGHNT, CDR2 FRNRAP, per germline. V dropped 2 bases and J dropped 1 base, with 6 bases sitting between them. This CDR3 region has 13 residues.

Points on this clonotype: The germline gene is not matched at one end of the junction; a read error may be the cause. This chain connects TRBV7-7 to TRBJ2-1; D gene ambiguous. The germline CDR1 and CDR2 sequences are SSHAT and FNYEAQ (reference sequence). This CDR3 is 15 amino acids long. CDR3 loop: CASSLDFSSGNEQFF. In DNA form, the CDR3 reads TGTGCTAGCAGCTTAGACTTTTCCTCGGGCAATGAGCAGTTCTTC.

This clonotype was recorded many times. This chain connects TRBV6-2 or TRBV6-3 to TRBJ2-7; D gene ambiguous. This CDR3 has 12 residues. V lost 6 bases to trimming and J lost 3 bases, with 9 bases between them. Germline V gene sequence: CDR1 MNHEY, CDR2 SVGEGT. Here the CDR3 DNA reads TGTGCCAGCAGACTGGGCCACTACGAGCAGTACTTC. The encoded protein is CASRLGHYEQYF.

This clonotype was seen more than once but under ten times. The chain combines TRBV6-6 with TRBJ1-5; D remains ambiguous. Per the germline V gene, CDR1 is MNHNY and CDR2 is SVGAGI (reference sequence). This CDR3 has 15 amino acids. The V and J ends lost 3 bases and 4 bases respectively, with 13 bases between them. Here the CDR3 DNA reads TGTGCCAGCAGTTATCGAAGTGGTCGGAATCAGCCCCAGCATTTT. Amino acids: CASSYRSGRNQPQHF.

In regard to this clonotype: A junction end diverges from the germline sequence, so it may reflect a read error. The chain employs TRBV6-2 or TRBV6-3 and TRBJ1-1; D call uncertain. Germline V gives CDR1 MNHEY, CDR2 SVGEGT. The CDR3 runs 12 residues. CDR3 nucleotides: TGTGCCAGCAGTGACGGGAACACTAAAGCTTTCTTT. Encoded protein: CASSDGNTKAFF.

This clonotype was seen repeatedly, ten times or more. The rearrangement uses TRBV12-3 or TRBV12-4 and TRBJ1-1, with D maybe TRBD1 (5 bases). The CDR3 is made up of 14 amino acids. V lost 2 bases, J lost 4 bases, and 11 bases lay in between. CDR3 in amino acids: CASSLSGGSTEAFF. In DNA, the CDR3 is TGTGCCAGCAGTTTATCGGGGGGTTCCACTGAAGCTTTCTTT.